The rows below give T cell receptor beta chains drawn from one sample of a study of cytomegalovirus exposure and HLA in healthy donors. The protocol was immunoSEQ multiplex PCR, while the TCRdb copy is restricted to in-frame clones and leaves out a portion. Of 140,000 or so clones listed, around four fifths were seen once; the top ten hold roughly 10%. Specimen: PBMCs. Receptors originate from a woman in her fifties or sixties in good health and CMV-seropositive. Both conserved end residues are part of each CDR3. The order of the fields is CDR3 DNA, CDR3 protein, V gene, clone size, D gene, J gene. The D gene is left open where the match is weak. Size is omitted from some rows. Given values are once, few, many or a class for expanded clones.

TGTGCCAGTAGCCTTGAGGGACATCAGCGTGAAAAACTGTTTTTT,CASSLEGHQREKLFF,TRBV19,NA,NA,TRBJ1-4
TGTGCCAGCAGCTTAAGGGGGACAGGGGGCCCCTATTACGAGCAGTACTTC,CASSLRGTGGPYYEQYF,TRBV13,NA,TRBD1,TRBJ2-7
TGTGCCAGCAACCTTCGGACCCCGGATTGGACTGATGAAAAACTGTTTTTT,CASNLRTPDWTDEKLFF,TRBV6-4,NA,NA,TRBJ1-4
TGTGCCAGCAGGATGGCGGGGCACTCCTACGAGCAGTACTTC,CASRMAGHSYEQYF,TRBV28,NA,NA,TRBJ2-7
TGCGCCAGCAGTGAGTCGAGACTAGCGGCGGGGGAGCTGTTTTTT,CASSESRLAAGELFF,TRBV10-1,NA,TRBD2,TRBJ2-2
TGTGCCAGCAGCCAAGATCTAAACACAGGGGGCGGCTATGGCTACACCTTC,CASSQDLNTGGGYGYTF,TRBV14,NA,TRBD1,TRBJ1-2
TGTGCCAGCAGCCCCGCTGGGGGGAATAACTATGGCTACACCTTC,CASSPAGGNNYGYTF,TRBV6-5,NA,NA,TRBJ1-2
TGTGCCACCAGCAGAGATTCGGGAGCAACTAATGAAAAACTGTTTTTT,CATSRDSGATNEKLFF,TRBV15,NA,NA,TRBJ1-4
TGTGCCAGCAGCTCTAGGGACAGGCAAGAGACCCAGTACTTC,CASSSRDRQETQYF,TRBV7-9,NA,TRBD1,TRBJ2-5
TGTGCCAGTAGTATATTTACGGGAGTCTCCTACGAGCAGTACTTC,CASSIFTGVSYEQYF,TRBV19,NA,NA,TRBJ2-7
TGCGCCAGCAGCCAAGAGCTAGCGGGAGGCTACGAGCAGTACTTC,CASSQELAGGYEQYF,TRBV4-3,NA,TRBD2,TRBJ2-7
TGCGCCAGCAGCCAAGATGGGACAGGGCTTCAGCCCCAGCATTTT,CASSQDGTGLQPQHF,TRBV4-1,NA,TRBD1,TRBJ1-5
TGTGCCAGCAGCAGGGTCCTCAACGAGCAGTACTTC,CASSRVLNEQYF,TRBV28,NA,NA,TRBJ2-7
TGTGCCAGCAGACGCGGTGCCCGAGAGACCCAGTACTTC,CASRRGARETQYF,TRBV28,NA,NA,TRBJ2-5
TGTGCCAGCAGTCAAGACAGTAACTATGGCTACACCTTC,CASSQDSNYGYTF,TRBV6-5,once,NA,TRBJ1-2
TGCGCCAGCAGCCAAGATCATAGGACACAATTCGCGAACACCGGGGAGCTGTTTTTT,CASSQDHRTQFANTGELFF,TRBV4-3,NA,NA,TRBJ2-2
TGTGCCAGCAGCGAACTCTCGGAGACGTACCAAGAGACCCAGTACTTC,CASSELSETYQETQYF,TRBV7-9,NA,NA,TRBJ2-5
TGCAGCGCTCAGGGGACCTACGAGCAGTACTTC,CSAQGTYEQYF,TRBV29-1,NA,NA,TRBJ2-7
TGTGCCAGCAGCGTCAGACTAGCGGGAGGGTCAGATACGCAGTATTTT,CASSVRLAGGSDTQYF,TRBV13,NA,TRBD2,TRBJ2-3
TGTGCCAGCAGCTTGTCGGGGGAAGAGACCCAGTACTTC,CASSLSGEETQYF,TRBV5-6,NA,NA,TRBJ2-5
TGTGCCAGCAGTCGTAGCGGGAGCTTAGATACGCAGTATTTT,CASSRSGSLDTQYF,TRBV14,NA,TRBD2,TRBJ2-3
TGTGCCAGCAGCTTACCCTATGAGGATGAGCAGTTCTTC,CASSLPYEDEQFF,TRBV13,NA,NA,TRBJ2-1
TGTGCCAGCAGGAAACAACAGGGGGGCTACACCTTC,CASRKQQGGYTF,TRBV28,once,TRBD1,TRBJ1-2
TGCAGCGTTGCGGCGGTGAACACCGGGGAGCTGTTTTTT,CSVAAVNTGELFF,TRBV29-1,NA,NA,TRBJ2-2